The present TCR beta chain was sequenced within a study of T-cell reconstitution after alpha-beta-depleted transplantation in children. Findings and limits, study-wide: At one year after transplant, newly produced T cells mostly accounted for T-cell counts and diversity. By about two months after transplant, alpha-beta T cells reportedly arose from several hundred graft clones that had expanded. Day-60 TCRbeta diversity that was high in some patients was derived from surviving recipient T cells and thymic progenitors.

Unique molecular identifiers were built into the TCRbeta library. A single record per CDR3 protein comes from TCRdb applying MiXCR to the PCR reads. Among about 77,000 distinct CDR3 sequences listed, around a sixth were seen once. The V gene end was trimmed by 5 bases and the J gene end by 5 bases; junction bases not matched to a gene: 4. The CDR3 is 14 amino acids. Ten or more counts support this clonotype. Its antigen is unidentified. This material consisted of PBMCs, mostly from graft donor cells, taken 360 days after TCRalphabeta/CD19-depleted stem cell transplant. This receptor was obtained from a male patient between 2 and 15 years old who had a stem cell transplant for acute lymphoblastic leukemia, so the T cells may come from the graft donor. The V gene is TRBV12-3 or TRBV12-4, the J gene TRBJ2-7, with TRBD2 matching over 12 bases. The CDR3 loop reads CASSRLAGAHEQYF. As DNA, the CDR3 is TGTGCCAGCAGTCGACTAGCGGGAGCCCACGAGCAGTACTTC.